This TCR beta chain was recovered during a study of cytomegalovirus exposure and HLA in healthy donors. Concerning this clone itself: What it binds is not known.

Findings of the study overall: Immune exposure was documented only through CMV serostatus.

PCR amplification relied on 60 Vbeta primers (plus 13 Jbeta primers). Profiling relied on immunoSEQ multiplex PCR, and the TCRdb table lists in-frame clones only, not all of them. The repertoire has 200,000 to 250,000 clones, roughly 89% of them found once; the top ten carry about 1%. The CDR3 has 15 residues. J gave up 4 bases and V 5 bases, and 8 bases lay outside the gene matches. CDR1 PRHDT and CDR2 FYEKMQ come from the germline V gene (reference sequence). The source of this sequence is a woman in her late teens or twenties in good health and CMV-seronegative. This chain connects TRBV13 to TRBJ2-1; 7 bases line up with TRBD2. The sequencing sample was made of PBMCs. This CDR3 is CASSRDYQTYNEQFF. In nucleotides, the CDR3 is TGTGCCAGCAGCCGGGACTACCAAACTTACAATGAGCAGTTCTTC.